This entry lists 20 T cell receptor beta chains sequenced from one sample in a study of T cells in Graves' hyperthyroidism and ophthalmopathy. There were TCR beta CDR3 regions amplified from RNA transcripts. Initially, a first-round RT-PCR of the TCR CDR3 employed the HTBI primer set. MiXCR, run by TCRdb on the multiplex PCR reads, gives a single entry per CDR3 protein. The sample consists of under 650,000 distinct CDR3 sequences, under 20% of them appearing once. The sequenced sample was blood. The receptors derive from a woman aged 25 to 39 with Graves' hyperthyroidism.

Points on this clonotype: The junction departs from the called germline gene at one end, perhaps through a read error. The V and J genes are TRBV7-2 and TRBJ2-7, with 10 bases fitting TRBD2. This CDR3 comprises 15 residues. CDR1 and CDR2 from the germline V gene are SGHTA and FQGNSA. CDR3 DNA: TGCGCCAGCAGCCGGTCTAGCGGGGGCCCATACGAGCAGTACTTC. Translating gives CASSRSSGGPYEQYF.

This clonotype occurred many times. The chain joins TRBV20-1 to TRBJ1-2; TRBD1 might be the D (6 bases). Deletions cut 0 bases from V and 1 base from J, with 9 bases between. Germline lookup yields CDR1 DFQATT and CDR2 SNEGSKA (reference sequence). The CDR3 is 14 residues long. In DNA, the CDR3 is TGCAGTGCTAGAGAGGGACACCTTAACTATGGCTACACCTTC. Translation: CSAREGHLNYGYTF.

Details on this clonotype: This may be a read error: a much more frequent sequence differs by one nucleotide. This chain uses TRBV5-6 with TRBJ1-2; maybe TRBD1 (6 bases). The CDR3 length is 14 residues. Germline CDR1 and CDR2: SGHDT and YYEEEE. CDR3 nucleotide sequence: TGTGCCGGCAGCTACGGACAGCCATTCTTAAGCTACACCTTC. As protein: CAGSYGQPFLSYTF. Full variable domain (rest looked up from reference TRBV5-6 and TRBJ1-2): DAGVTQSPTHLIKTRGQQVTLRCSPKSGHDTVSWYQQALGQGPQFIFQYYEEEERQRGNFPDRFSGHQFPNYSSELNVNALLLGDSALYLCAGSYGQPFLSYTFGSGTRLTVV.

This clonotype came up a few times. The chain has TRBV4-1 and TRBJ1-2, with TRBD1 matching 8 bases. The germline V gene has CDR1 MGHRA and CDR2 YSYEKL. The CDR3 runs to 15 residues. Losses at the gene ends were 3 bases for V and 4 bases for J; bases not matched to a gene: 7. In DNA, the CDR3 is TGCGCCAGCAGCCACGCAGGGGGCTACAGCTATGGCTACACCTTC. Amino acid sequence: CASSHAGGYSYGYTF.

J is TRBJ2-1 and V is TRBV11-2, with D hard to call. The length of the CDR3 is 12 residues. V lost 6 bases, J lost 9 bases, and 12 bases lay in between. The V gene's germline CDR1 is SGHAT and CDR2 FQNNGV. The CDR3 protein is CASRSTGSEQFF. The CDR3 nucleotides are TGTGCCAGCAGATCGACCGGCAGTGAGCAGTTCTTC.

V gene TRBV9 combines with J gene TRBJ2-7, with D possibly matching TRBD2 (6 bases). This CDR3 contains 14 residues. The V and J ends lost 0 bases and 2 bases respectively, with 9 bases between them. Germline V gene sequence: CDR1 SGDLS, CDR2 YYNGEE. In DNA form, the CDR3 reads TGTGCCAGCAGCGTAGGGGACTTCACCTACGAGCAGTACTTC. As protein: CASSVGDFTYEQYF.

This clonotype appeared many times. This chain uses TRBV2 with TRBJ2-1, with 14 positions matching TRBD2. The junction had 6 bases not matched to a gene; V was cut back by 7 bases and J by 7 bases. CDR3 length: 15 residues. CDR1 SNHLY and CDR2 FYNNEI come from the germline V gene. The CDR3 nucleotides read TGTGCCAGCAAGCCGGGACTAGCGGGAGCTAATGAGCAGTTCTTC. This codes for CASKPGLAGANEQFF.

This clonotype has only one observation. The junction and the germline gene differ at one end; a read error may be behind it. The V and J genes are TRBV12-3 or TRBV12-4 and TRBJ2-7; D remains unclear. There are 12 residues in the CDR3. This chain's CDR3 is CASGFDLYEQYF. In DNA, the CDR3 is TGTGCCAGCGGTTTTGACCTCTACGAGCAGTACTTC.

This clonotype occurred many times. The V and J genes are TRBV5-1 and TRBJ1-4; D not resolved. This CDR3 has 14 residues. With 2 bases removed from V and 0 bases from J, the gap between germline ends came to 5 bases. Germline CDR1 is SGHRS and CDR2 is YFSETQ. The CDR3 sequence: CASSFGATNEKLFF. CDR3 DNA sequence: TGCGCCAGCAGCTTCGGTGCAACTAATGAAAAACTGTTTTTT.

This clonotype was detected ten times or more. The rearrangement links TRBV2 to TRBJ2-7, with TRBD2 identical over 14 bases. Germline V gives CDR1 SNHLY, CDR2 FYNNEI. The length of the CDR3 is 15 residues. The V segment lost 1 base and the J segment 4 bases; nucleotides outside the gene matches: 0. CDR3 residues: CASSEGTSGGYEQYF. As DNA, the CDR3 is TGTGCCAGCAGTGAAGGGACTAGCGGGGGGTACGAGCAGTACTTC.

In its sample, this clonotype was seen a few times. The chain carries TRBV2 and TRBJ2-7; 10 nucleotides match TRBD2. The V gene end was trimmed by 2 bases and the J gene end by 5 bases; junction bases not matched to a gene: 12. Germline values: CDR1 SNHLY, CDR2 FYNNEI. The CDR3 is made up of 17 amino acids. This chain's CDR3 is CASSERLAGAFLNEQYF. Here the CDR3 DNA reads TGTGCCAGCAGTGAAAGGCTAGCGGGAGCATTCCTGAACGAGCAGTACTTC.

Comments on this clonotype: This may be a read error: a much more frequent sequence differs by one nucleotide. The rearrangement uses TRBV27 and TRBJ2-7, with D unresolved. Germline CDR1 MNHEY, CDR2 SMNVEV (reference sequence). V lost 3 bases to trimming and J lost 6 bases, with 15 bases between them. CDR3 length: 14 amino acids. The CDR3: CASSLAGSACEQYF. DNA for the CDR3: TGTGCCAGCAGTTTGGCCGGTTCCGCCTGCGAGCAGTACTTC.

This clonotype occurred a few times. The chain couples TRBV7-9 to TRBJ2-7; D perhaps matches TRBD2 (6 bases). Germline V CDR1 and CDR2: SEHNR, FQNEAQ (reference sequence). The CDR3 runs 14 residues. V shed 5 bases and J shed 6 bases, with 17 bases lying between them. CDR3 region: CASSRDSKGLEQYF. CDR3 nucleotides: TGTGCCAGCAGCCGGGACTCTAAGGGGCTCGAGCAGTACTTC.

This clonotype was observed at least ten times. The chain combines TRBV2 with TRBJ2-5; D is undetermined. This CDR3 has 11 residues. V was cut by 7 bases and J by 2 bases, with 5 bases left in between. CDR1 and CDR2 from the germline V gene are SNHLY and FYNNEI. The CDR3, as DNA: TGTGCCAGCACATTGCAAGAGACCCAGTACTTC. Protein: CASTLQETQYF. Full variable domain (remainder filled in from reference TRBV2 and TRBJ2-5): EPEVTQTPSHQVTQMGQEVILRCVPISNHLYFYWYRQILGQKVEFLVSFYNNEISEKSEIFDDQFSVERPDGSNFTLKIRSTKLEDSAMYFCASTLQETQYFGPGTRLLVL.

The table lists this clonotype with many counts. The chain links TRBV12-3 or TRBV12-4 to TRBJ1-6; TRBD1 might be the D (5 bases). Trimming pared 3 bases from V and 8 bases from J, leaving 11 bases between. This CDR3 is 14 amino acids long. CDR3 sequence: CASSLRGWDSPLHF. Written as DNA, the CDR3 is TGTGCCAGCAGTTTGAGGGGATGGGATTCACCCCTCCACTTT.

This clonotype appeared many times. This chain uses TRBV6-2 or TRBV6-3 with TRBJ2-3; D ambiguous. Germline loops: CDR1 MNHEY, CDR2 SVGEGT. Between the trimmed V and J ends, which lost 2 bases and 4 bases, there was a span of 1 base. CDR3 length: 11 residues. The CDR3 DNA reads as TGTGCCAGCAGTTACCCAGATACGCAGTATTTT. Protein product: CASSYPDTQYF.

Ten or more counts support this clonotype. This chain connects TRBV20-1 to TRBJ2-3; D possibly corresponds to TRBD2 (5 bases). Germline V gives CDR1 DFQATT, CDR2 SNEGSKA (reference sequence). The CDR3 spans 13 residues. DNA for the CDR3: TGCAGCCCCAGCGAGGGCCGTACAGATACGCAGTATTTT. Encoded protein: CSPSEGRTDTQYF.

This clonotype was counted ten times or more. V and J are TRBV11-2 and TRBJ2-3; 10 bases match TRBD2. Germline CDR1 is SGHAT and CDR2 is FQNNGV. V was pared by 1 base and J by 2 bases, with 6 bases of the junction left unmatched. The CDR3 is 17 amino acids. The CDR3 loop reads CASSLVWTSGNTDTQYF. The CDR3 region has the DNA TGTGCCAGCAGCTTAGTCTGGACTAGCGGAAACACAGATACGCAGTATTTT.

This clonotype has just one count. The V gene is TRBV12-3 or TRBV12-4, the J gene TRBJ2-1, with 8 nucleotides matching TRBD1. There are 17 residues in the CDR3. Trimming took 8 bases from V and 0 from J; bases not matched to a gene: 12. The CDR3 here is CASSPTDRALSYNEQFF. The CDR3 DNA sequence: TGTGCCAGCTCCCCAACGGACAGGGCCCTCTCCTACAATGAGCAGTTCTTC.

This clonotype was recorded at least ten times. The chain has TRBV20-1 and TRBJ1-1, with D unresolved. The CDR3 covers 12 residues. From germline, CDR1 is DFQATT and CDR2 SNEGSKA (reference sequence). Trimming removed 1 base at V and 9 bases at J, with 12 bases between. The CDR3 DNA is TGCAGTGCTAGAGGCATGGGATCAAAAGCTTTCTTT. Translation: CSARGMGSKAFF.